The 25 T cell receptor beta chains listed next were all sequenced from one sample in a study of HIV-infected children after antiretroviral therapy interruption. Treatment indicated: PENTA 11 planned treatment interruption arm or continuous ART arm. Unique molecular identifiers were included in an RNA-based 3' RACE TCR library. Each CDR3 protein gets one entry after TCRdb re-called the 3' RACE reads with MiXCR. The sample lists 90,000 or so distinct CDR3 sequences, less than 7% occurring once. The material was CD45RA+ CD4+ T cells from PBMCs, pooled from several time points, obtained from a donor given antiretroviral therapy, either interrupted or continuous. As for subset: naive CD4+ CD45RA+ CD45RO- T cells. These TCRs come from a pool of human donors with HIV.

This clonotype was seen repeatedly, ten times or more. This chain joins TRBV28 and TRBJ2-3, with 9 bases identical to TRBD1. CDR3 size: 16 residues. Germline CDR1 MDHEN, CDR2 SYDVKM. V shed 4 bases, J shed 6 bases, and the junction held 11 bases outside the gene matches. CDR3 region: CASSSPRDRDGDTQYF. CDR3 coding DNA: TGTGCCAGCAGTTCGCCCCGGGACAGGGACGGGGATACGCAGTATTTT.

This clonotype showed up many times. The V call is TRBV7-9, the J call TRBJ2-5; D remains unclear. Between the trimmed V and J ends, which lost 5 bases and 0 bases, there was a span of 10 bases. The CDR3 runs to 14 residues. Germline CDR1 reads SEHNR; CDR2 reads FQNEAQ (reference sequence). The CDR3 nucleotides read TGTGCCAGCAGCGCGGCGGAGTACCAAGAGACCCAGTACTTC. Amino acid sequence: CASSAAEYQETQYF.

This chain links TRBV10-3 with TRBJ1-2; 10 bases are a match to TRBD1. CDR3 length: 16 amino acids. The germline V gene has CDR1 ENHRY and CDR2 SYGVKD. Losses at the gene ends were 2 bases for V and 6 bases for J; bases not matched to a gene: 9. The CDR3 nucleotides are TGTGCCATCAGTGAGCGTCCCGGGACAGGGGTGGATGGCTACACCTTC. It is translated as CAISERPGTGVDGYTF.

In its sample, this clonotype was seen many times. The chain recombines TRBV10-3 with TRBJ2-7; D tentatively fits TRBD1 or TRBD2 (8 bases each). CDR1 is ENHRY, CDR2 SYGVKD, per germline. V lost 10 bases to trimming and J lost 0 bases, with 16 bases between them. The CDR3 loop spans 14 amino acids. The CDR3 nucleotides read TGTGCCACCCGGGGGGGACAGGACTCCTACGAGCAGTACTTC. Its translation is CATRGGQDSYEQYF.

This clonotype has at least ten counts. V usage is TRBV11-1 and J usage is TRBJ1-3; no clear D. Per germline, CDR1 SGHAT and CDR2 FQDESV (reference sequence). This CDR3 is built from 16 residues. Trimming took 5 bases from V and 0 from J, leaving 14 bases between them. The CDR3 protein is CASSQRRILSGNTIYF. CDR3 nucleotide sequence: TGTGCCAGCAGCCAGCGTCGGATCCTCTCTGGAAACACCATATATTTT.

This clonotype was counted at least ten times. The gene calls are TRBV6-5 and TRBJ1-6; TRBD1 aligns across 7 bases. Germline V gives CDR1 MNHEY, CDR2 SVGAGI. The trim removed 8 bases at V and 7 bases at J, leaving 5 bases unmatched. The CDR3 has 13 residues. CDR3 region: CASLGQNNSPLHF. Written as DNA, the CDR3 is TGTGCCAGCCTGGGACAGAACAATTCACCCCTCCACTTT.

This clonotype was seen ten or more times. The chain recombines TRBV7-9 with TRBJ1-1; D ambiguous. The length of the CDR3 is 13 residues. Looked up from germline, CDR1 is SEHNR and CDR2 is FQNEAQ (reference sequence). Trimming shortened V by 1 base and J by 4 bases, and 7 bases separated the two germline ends. The CDR3 sequence: CASSLVSRTEAFF. In DNA, the CDR3 is TGTGCCAGCAGCTTAGTATCCCGCACTGAAGCTTTCTTT.

This clonotype was found many times. CDR3 nucleotide sequence: TGTGCCAGCAGCCAACGGCAAGTGGGAGGAAAACTGTTTTTT. The encoded protein is CASSQRQVGGKLFF. The genes are TRBV6-5 and TRBJ1-4; D not certain. Germline values: CDR1 MNHEY, CDR2 SVGAGI. The CDR3 loop spans 14 amino acids. Trimming left V 6 bases short and J 10 bases short, with 18 bases between.

The chain uses TRBV5-1 and TRBJ2-1, with TRBD2 matching 15 bases. This CDR3 has 16 amino acids. Per the germline V gene, CDR1 is SGHRS and CDR2 is YFSETQ. V lost 5 bases to trimming and J lost 4 bases; unmatched junction nucleotides: 4. The CDR3 is CASRRTSGGDYNEQFF. The CDR3 DNA follows: TGCGCCAGCAGGAGGACTAGCGGGGGGGATTACAATGAGCAGTTCTTC.

This clonotype was counted ten times or more. V and J are TRBV12-3 or TRBV12-4 and TRBJ2-7; TRBD2 might be the D (6 bases). Trimming shortened V by 6 bases and J by 1 base, and 13 bases separated the two germline ends. The CDR3 runs 14 residues. In DNA form, the CDR3 reads TGTGCCAGCAGGGGAGCGGGCCGTTCCTACGAGCAGTACTTC. Translating gives CASRGAGRSYEQYF.

Only a few counts were recorded for this clonotype. V gene TRBV20-1 combines with J gene TRBJ2-7, with 8 bases that match TRBD2. The V gene's germline CDR1 is DFQATT and CDR2 SNEGSKA (reference sequence). This CDR3 is 14 amino acids long. After removal of 5 bases from V and 2 bases from J, the junction contained 8 bases not matched to a gene. CDR3 in amino acids: CSARTGGGTYEQYF. In DNA, the CDR3 is TGCAGTGCTCGTACGGGGGGGGGGACCTACGAGCAGTACTTC.

This clonotype was recorded a few times. This chain joins TRBV10-3 and TRBJ1-3; D unresolved. Germline V gene data show CDR1 as ENHRY and CDR2 as SYGVKD. The length of the CDR3 is 15 residues. The ends were cut back, 5 bases at V and 0 bases at J, with 11 bases in the middle. CDR3 in amino acids: CAISITHDSGNTIYF. The CDR3 coding sequence is TGTGCCATCAGTATAACTCACGACTCTGGAAACACCATATATTTT.

This clonotype was detected many times. V is TRBV19 and J is TRBJ1-5; D is possibly TRBD1 (5 bases). The germline CDR1 and CDR2 sequences are LNHDA and SQIVND (reference sequence). The V gene lost 7 bases and the J gene lost 4 bases, with 17 bases spanning the gap. This CDR3 region has 15 residues. DNA for the CDR3: TGTGCCAGTAACCGACGAGGGGAGAGGAATCAGCCCCAGCATTTT. It specifies CASNRRGERNQPQHF.

The CDR3 is CASSQEASLPTQYF. The CDR3 nucleotides are TGTGCCAGCAGCCAAGAGGCTAGTTTGCCGACCCAGTACTTC. The chain carries TRBV3-1 and TRBJ2-5; D is uncertain. The CDR3 consists of 14 residues. In germline, CDR1 is LGHDT, CDR2 YNNKEL (reference sequence). V lost 0 bases and J 7 bases, leaving 12 bases between the germline ends.

This rearrangement joins TRBV7-2 to TRBJ1-2; D possibly corresponds to TRBD1 (5 bases). Germline values: CDR1 SGHTA, CDR2 FQGNSA. Trimming took 1 base from V and 2 from J, leaving 11 bases between them. The CDR3 sequence is 15 residues long. Here the CDR3 DNA reads TGTGCCAGCAGCTTAGTCGGGGCTTCCAACTATGGCTACACCTTC. Protein product: CASSLVGASNYGYTF.

Many counts were recorded for this clonotype. This sequence joins TRBV20-1 and TRBJ2-4, with D possibly TRBD2 on 6 matching bases. Per germline, CDR1 DFQATT and CDR2 SNEGSKA (reference sequence). Trimming pared 5 bases from V and 7 bases from J, leaving 12 bases between. CDR3 size: 12 residues. CDR3 region: CSAHGSDNIQYF. For the CDR3, the DNA is TGCAGTGCTCACGGGAGTGATAACATTCAGTACTTC.

This clonotype was seen many times. The V call is TRBV12-3 or TRBV12-4, the J call TRBJ2-5, with D hard to call. V lost 5 bases, J lost 5 bases, and 6 bases lay in between. The CDR3 spans 11 residues. The CDR3 DNA follows: TGTGCCAGCAGTCCCGGGGAGACCCAGTACTTC. Translating gives CASSPGETQYF.

This clonotype was seen ten or more times. The chain links TRBV5-6 to TRBJ2-4, with 8 bases that match TRBD1. Germline V gene lookup returns CDR1 SGHDT and CDR2 YYEEEE. The V and J ends lost 0 bases and 0 bases, in that order; junction bases with no gene match: 8. This CDR3 is 18 amino acids long. The CDR3 loop is CASSLVKLQGGAKNIQYF. CDR3 DNA sequence: TGTGCCAGCAGCTTGGTGAAATTACAGGGGGGAGCCAAAAACATTCAGTACTTC.

This clonotype was detected many times. The chain joins TRBV7-9 to TRBJ2-2, with D perhaps TRBD1 or TRBD2 (5 bases each). The germline V and J ends were trimmed by 6 bases and 2 bases, with 16 bases remaining between them. Germline lookup yields CDR1 SEHNR and CDR2 FQNEAQ (reference sequence). The CDR3 spans 16 residues. DNA of the CDR3: TGTGCCAGCAGACTAGGGACGATTTTAAACACCGGGGAGCTGTTTTTT. Its protein product is CASRLGTILNTGELFF.

This clonotype was recorded many times. The V gene is TRBV6-6, the J gene TRBJ1-3, with D hard to call. Germline CDR1 is MNHNY and CDR2 is SVGAGI (reference sequence). The CDR3 sequence is 14 residues long. Trimming took off 5 bases at V and 16 bases at J, with 24 bases between the two ends. The CDR3 sequence is CASSDALSGNTLYF. CDR3 coding DNA: TGTGCCAGCAGTGATGCCCTTTCTGGAAATACGCTCTATTTT.

This clonotype was observed many times. The CDR3 sequence: CAWRGQGAEQYF. As DNA, the CDR3 is TGTGCCTGGAGGGGACAGGGGGCCGAGCAGTACTTC. The rearrangement links TRBV30 to TRBJ2-7; the match to TRBD1 covers 12 bases. The CDR3 runs to 12 residues. The trim removed 3 bases at V and 6 bases at J, leaving 0 bases unmatched. CDR1 is GTSNPN, CDR2 SVGIG, per germline (reference sequence).

This clonotype was found many times. This chain links TRBV24-1 with TRBJ1-5; D is possibly TRBD1 (6 bases). Germline V gene sequence: CDR1 KGHDR, CDR2 SFDVKD. The CDR3 has 15 amino acids. V was cut by 6 bases and J by 4 bases, with 15 bases left in between. The CDR3, as DNA: TGTGCCACCAGTCAGGAGGGGGGTCCAAATCAGCCCCAGCATTTT. This gives the protein CATSQEGGPNQPQHF.

This clonotype was picked up many times. CDR3 amino acids: CASSLDPGQTQYF. CDR3 DNA sequence: TGCGCCAGCAGCTTGGATCCGGGACAGACGCAGTATTTT. This chain joins TRBV5-1 and TRBJ2-3, with 7 nucleotides matching TRBD1. Germline CDR1 is SGHRS and CDR2 is YFSETQ. J was trimmed by 9 bases and V by 0 bases; bases with no gene match: 4. The CDR3 has 13 amino acids.

This clonotype was recorded a few times. The V and J genes are TRBV18 and TRBJ2-3; D is perhaps TRBD2 (6 bases). This CDR3 is built from 15 residues. Per germline, CDR1 KGHSH and CDR2 LQKENI. Trimming shortened V by 4 bases and J by 0 bases, and 11 bases separated the two germline ends. The CDR3 region is CASSRPGTSTDTQYF. CDR3 nucleotides: TGTGCCAGCTCACGTCCAGGGACTAGCACAGATACGCAGTATTTT.

This rearrangement joins TRBV5-1 to TRBJ1-5; perhaps TRBD1 as D (6 bases). Trimming removed 0 bases from V and 0 bases from J, with 10 bases in between. This CDR3 has 16 amino acids. Germline V lookup: CDR1 SGHRS, CDR2 YFSETQ. CDR3 residues: CASSLGGGSSNQPQHF. The DNA of the CDR3 is TGCGCCAGCAGCTTGGGAGGGGGGAGTAGCAATCAGCCCCAGCATTTT.